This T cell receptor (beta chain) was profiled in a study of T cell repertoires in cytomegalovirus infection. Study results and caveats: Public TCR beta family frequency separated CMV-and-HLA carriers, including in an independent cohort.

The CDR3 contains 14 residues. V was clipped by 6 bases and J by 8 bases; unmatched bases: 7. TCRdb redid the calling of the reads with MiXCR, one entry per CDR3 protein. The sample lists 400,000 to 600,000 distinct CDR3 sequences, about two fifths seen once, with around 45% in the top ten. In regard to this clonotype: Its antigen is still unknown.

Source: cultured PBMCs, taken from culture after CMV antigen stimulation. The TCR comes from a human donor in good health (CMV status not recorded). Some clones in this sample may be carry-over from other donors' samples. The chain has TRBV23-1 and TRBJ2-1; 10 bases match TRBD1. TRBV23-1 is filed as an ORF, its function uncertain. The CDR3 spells CASRGQGEEDEQFF. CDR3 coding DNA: TGCGCCAGCAGAGGACAGGGGGAAGAGGATGAGCAGTTCTTC.